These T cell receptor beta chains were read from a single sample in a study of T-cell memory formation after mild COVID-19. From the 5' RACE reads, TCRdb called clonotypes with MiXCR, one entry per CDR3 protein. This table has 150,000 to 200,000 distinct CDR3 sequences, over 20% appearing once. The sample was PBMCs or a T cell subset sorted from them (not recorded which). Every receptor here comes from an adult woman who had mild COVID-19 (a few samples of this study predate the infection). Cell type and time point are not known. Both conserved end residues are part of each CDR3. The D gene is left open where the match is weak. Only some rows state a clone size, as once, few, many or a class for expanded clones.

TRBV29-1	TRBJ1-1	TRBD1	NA	TGCAGCGGGGGACAGACGAACACTGAAGCTTTCTTT	CSGGQTNTEAFF
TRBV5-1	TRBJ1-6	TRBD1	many	TGCGCCAGCAGCTTGACAGGGGCGGATTCACCCCTCCACTTT	CASSLTGADSPLHF
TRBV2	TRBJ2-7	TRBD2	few	TGTGCCAGCAGTGAAGCTAGCGGGGGCCTCTACGAGCAGTACTTC	CASSEASGGLYEQYF
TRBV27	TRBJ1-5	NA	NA	TGTGCCAGCAGCCAAGATCATGGGGGGGGGGCCCAGCATTTT	CASSQDHGGGAQHF
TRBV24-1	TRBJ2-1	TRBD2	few	TGTGCCACCAGTGATTTACGGGGGGAAGAGCAGTTCTTC	CATSDLRGEEQFF
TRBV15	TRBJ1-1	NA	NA	TGTGCCACCAGCAGAGAGAGGGGGTGGACTGAAGCTTTCTTT	CATSRERGWTEAFF
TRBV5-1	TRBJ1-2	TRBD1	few	TGCGCCAGCAGCTTCAACGGACAGGGTGTTGGAGCTAACTATGGCTACACCTTC	CASSFNGQGVGANYGYTF
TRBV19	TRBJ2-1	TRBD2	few	TGTGCCAGTACTTTAGCGGGGGCGGTCTCCTACAATGAGCAGTTCTTC	CASTLAGAVSYNEQFF
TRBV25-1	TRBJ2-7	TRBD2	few	TGTGCCAGCAGTGAATATAGGTCCAGCGGGGAACGGTCCTACGAGCAGTACTTC	CASSEYRSSGERSYEQYF
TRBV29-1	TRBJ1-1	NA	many	TGCAGCGTTGAGGGTAACACTGAAGCTTTCTTT	CSVEGNTEAFF
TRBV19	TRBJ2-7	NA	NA	TGTGCCAGTAGTATGAGTGTCAGCTCCTACGAGCAGTACTTC	CASSMSVSSYEQYF
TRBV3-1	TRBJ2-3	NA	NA	TGTGCCAGCAGCCACGTAGCCGGGGGACACCCCGATACGCAGTATTTT	CASSHVAGGHPDTQYF
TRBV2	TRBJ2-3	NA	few	TGTGCCAGCAGTGACCCGGGAGACACAGATACGCAGTATTTT	CASSDPGDTDTQYF
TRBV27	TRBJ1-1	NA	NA	TGTGCCAGCAGCTCACCTCCACAGAACACTGAAGCTTTCTTT	CASSSPPQNTEAFF
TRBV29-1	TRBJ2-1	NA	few	TGCAGCGTTGAAGAAGATATGGCCGAGCAGTTCTTC	CSVEEDMAEQFF
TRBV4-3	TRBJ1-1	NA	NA	TGCGCCAGCAGCCTTCACTTGGGGACTGAAGCTTTCTTT	CASSLHLGTEAFF
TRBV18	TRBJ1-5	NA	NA	TGTGCCAGCTCACCACCGACCGGCAATCAGCCCCAGCATTTT	CASSPPTGNQPQHF
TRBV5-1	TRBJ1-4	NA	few	TGCGCCAGCAGCTTGGGACCCAGGGCAATATTAGAAAAACTGTTTTTT	CASSLGPRAILEKLFF
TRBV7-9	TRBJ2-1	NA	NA	TGTGCCAGCAGCGTAGGTCTAGCGATAGATGAGCAGTTCTTC	CASSVGLAIDEQFF
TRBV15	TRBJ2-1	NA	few	TGTGCCACCACCGAGGATAGGTTGGCCAATGAGCAGTTCTTC	CATTEDRLANEQFF
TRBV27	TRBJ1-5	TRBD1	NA	TGTGCCAGCAGTTTGGACAGGGTCCAGCCCCAGCATTTT	CASSLDRVQPQHF
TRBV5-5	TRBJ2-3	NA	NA	TGTGCCAGCAGCTTGTGGGTGACAGATACGCAGTATTTT	CASSLWVTDTQYF
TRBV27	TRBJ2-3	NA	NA	TGTGCCAGCAGTTTATCGGGAGTGTTCGGTAGCGGCGCGAGCACAGATACGCAGTATTTT	CASSLSGVFGSGASTDTQYF
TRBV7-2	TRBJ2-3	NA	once	TGTGCCAGCAGCTCGATTAACACAGATACGCAGTATTTT	CASSSINTDTQYF
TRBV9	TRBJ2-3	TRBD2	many	TGTGCCAGCAGCGCTTATAGCGGGTCAGATACGCAGTATTTT	CASSAYSGSDTQYF
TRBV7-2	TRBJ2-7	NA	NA	TGTGCCAGCAGCTTAGCGGCTAGCGACTCCTACGAGCAGTACTTC	CASSLAASDSYEQYF
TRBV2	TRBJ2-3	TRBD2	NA	TGTGCCAGCAGTGAAGGTGCGGGAGGGCGGGCAGATACGCAGTATTTT	CASSEGAGGRADTQYF
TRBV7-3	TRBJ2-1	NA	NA	TGTGCCAGCAGCTTAATCGGGAGCGCAGTTATGCCACTTGGGGAGCAGTTCTTC	CASSLIGSAVMPLGEQFF
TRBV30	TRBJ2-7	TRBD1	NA	TGTGCCTGGAGCCCCGGGACAGCCTACGAGCAGTACTTC	CAWSPGTAYEQYF
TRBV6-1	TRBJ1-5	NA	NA	TGTGCCAGCAGCCGGGACGGCGGATTCAATCAGCCCCAGCATTTT	CASSRDGGFNQPQHF
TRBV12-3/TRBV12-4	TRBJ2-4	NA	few	TGTGCCAGCAGTTTAATAGGGGGAGGCAAAAACATTCAGTACTTC	CASSLIGGGKNIQYF
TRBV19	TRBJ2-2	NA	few	TGTGCCAGTACCCAAACGAACACCGGGGAGCTGTTTTTT	CASTQTNTGELFF
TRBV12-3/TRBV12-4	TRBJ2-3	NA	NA	TGTGCCAGCAGTTTAAATCCCCGGACAGCCACAGATACGCAGTATTTT	CASSLNPRTATDTQYF
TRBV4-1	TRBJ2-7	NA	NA	TGCGCCAGCAGCCAAGATCCCGAATTGGGGCGGGGCGGCTACGAGCAGTACTTC	CASSQDPELGRGGYEQYF
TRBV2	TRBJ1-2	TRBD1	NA	TGTGCCAGCAGTGAAGTGGGCAGGGGGCTCTATGGCTACACCTTC	CASSEVGRGLYGYTF
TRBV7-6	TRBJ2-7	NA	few	TGTGCCAGCAGCGTTTGGCCCTACGAGCAGTACTTC	CASSVWPYEQYF
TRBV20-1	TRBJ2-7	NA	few	TGCAGTGCTAGAGATCTTGCGCCCAGCTCCTACGAGCAGTACTTC	CSARDLAPSSYEQYF
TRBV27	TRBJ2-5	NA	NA	TGTGCCAGCAGGGTCGCGGGGGCGAGGGAGACCCAGTACTTC	CASRVAGARETQYF
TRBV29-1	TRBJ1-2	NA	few	TGCAGCGTTGACGGGGACGGAAGCGGCTACACCTTC	CSVDGDGSGYTF
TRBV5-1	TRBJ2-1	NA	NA	TGCGCCAGCAGCGACTACAATGAGCAGTTCTTC	CASSDYNEQFF
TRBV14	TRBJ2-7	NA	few	TGTGCCAGCAGCCAAGATCTTGATGCCTACGAGCAGTACTTC	CASSQDLDAYEQYF
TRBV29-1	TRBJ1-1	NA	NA	TGCAGCGTGGGGCTGGGAATGGGCACTGAAGCTTTCTTT	CSVGLGMGTEAFF
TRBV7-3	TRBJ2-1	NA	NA	TGTGCCAGCAGCTTAATGGTGGGGGATGAGCAGTTCTTC	CASSLMVGDEQFF
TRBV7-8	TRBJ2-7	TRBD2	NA	TGTGCCAGCAGCTTAGCTCGACTAGCGTCGGGCGAGCAGTACTTC	CASSLARLASGEQYF
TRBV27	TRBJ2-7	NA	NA	TGTGCCAGCAGTTTCCGGGCCCTATACTACGAGCAGTACTTC	CASSFRALYYEQYF
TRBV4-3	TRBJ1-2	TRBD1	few	TGCGCCAGCAGCCAAGTTCAGGGGGCGCATAACTATGGCTACACCTTC	CASSQVQGAHNYGYTF